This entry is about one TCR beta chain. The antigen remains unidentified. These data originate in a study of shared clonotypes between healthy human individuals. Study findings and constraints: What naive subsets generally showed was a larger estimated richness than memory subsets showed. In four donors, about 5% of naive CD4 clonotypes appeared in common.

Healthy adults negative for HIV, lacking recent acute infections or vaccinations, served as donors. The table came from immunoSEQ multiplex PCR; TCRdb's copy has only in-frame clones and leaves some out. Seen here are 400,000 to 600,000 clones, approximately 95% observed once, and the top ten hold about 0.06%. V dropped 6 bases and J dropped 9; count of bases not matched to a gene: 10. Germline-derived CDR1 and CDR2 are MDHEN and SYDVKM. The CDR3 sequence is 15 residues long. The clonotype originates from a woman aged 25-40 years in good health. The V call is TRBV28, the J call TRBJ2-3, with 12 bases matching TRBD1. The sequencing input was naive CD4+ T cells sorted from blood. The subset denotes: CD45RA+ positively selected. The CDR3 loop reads CASSPGTGGLETQYF. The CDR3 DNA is TGTGCCAGCAGCCCCGGGACAGGGGGCCTTGAGACGCAGTATTTT.